Below, 22 T cell receptor beta chains from the same sample are listed, as sequenced in a study of blood T cell repertoires in COVID-19. Measured with immunoSEQ multiplex PCR; TCRdb has only the in-frame clones, and not every one. Here the sample spans 210,000 or so clones, 80% to 90% being singletons. The sequenced sample was PBMCs or T cells enriched from blood (not recorded which). These receptors all come from a woman aged 25 to 39 who had been exposed to COVID-19.

This chain links TRBV4-2 with TRBJ1-3; D might be TRBD1 (5 bases). The V gene's germline CDR1 is LGHNA and CDR2 YNFKEQ. Trimming pared 1 base from V and 4 bases from J, leaving 17 bases between. The CDR3 length is 17 residues. The CDR3 sequence: CASSQGVQGKKGNTIYF. DNA of the CDR3: TGTGCCAGCAGCCAAGGGGTTCAGGGTAAAAAGGGAAACACCATATATTTT.

This chain connects TRBV2 to TRBJ2-3; TRBD2 aligns across 11 bases. J lost 3 bases, V lost 7 bases, and 6 bases had no gene match. The CDR3 is 15 residues long. From germline, CDR1 is SNHLY and CDR2 FYNNEI. CDR3 in amino acids: CASIAGTSGTDTQYF. The CDR3 DNA follows: TGTGCCAGCATAGCCGGGACTAGCGGTACAGATACGCAGTATTTT.

V usage is TRBV2 and J usage is TRBJ2-5; tentatively, D is TRBD2 (5 bases). The CDR3 consists of 14 residues. Germline loops: CDR1 SNHLY, CDR2 FYNNEI. V lost 3 bases, J lost 2 bases, and 10 bases lay in between. This chain's CDR3 is CASSDSGKQETQYF. The CDR3 bases are TGTGCCAGCAGTGACTCGGGAAAGCAAGAGACCCAGTACTTC. The full variable domain, its missing parts supplied by reference TRBV2 and TRBJ2-5, is EPEVTQTPSHQVTQMGQEVILRCVPISNHLYFYWYRQILGQKVEFLVSFYNNEISEKSEIFDDQFSVERPDGSNFTLKIRSTKLEDSAMYFCASSDSGKQETQYFGPGTRLLVL.

V gene TRBV5-6 combines with J gene TRBJ1-4; TRBD1 agrees at 8 bases. Germline trimming cut 3 bases from V and 3 bases from J; bases unmatched to any gene: 4. Germline CDR1 SGHDT, CDR2 YYEEEE. This CDR3 spans 15 amino acids. The CDR3 DNA sequence: TGTGCCAGCAGCTCCCGGGACAGGTCTAATGAAAAACTGTTTTTT. This sequence encodes CASSSRDRSNEKLFF.

The chain carries TRBV5-1 and TRBJ2-1; TRBD2 aligns across 10 bases. Germline V lookup: CDR1 SGHRS, CDR2 YFSETQ. This CDR3 has 15 amino acids. Trimming cost V 4 bases and J 7 bases; bases outside gene matches: 8. The chain's CDR3 is CASSTLGTSVNEQFF. The CDR3 DNA reads as TGCGCCAGCAGCACACTAGGGACTAGCGTAAATGAGCAGTTCTTC.

The chain couples TRBV18 to TRBJ1-5; D is unclear. V shed 2 bases and J shed 4 bases, with 3 bases lying between them. Per the germline V gene, CDR1 is KGHSH and CDR2 is LQKENI. CDR3 length: 12 amino acids. CDR3 protein: CASSPENQPQHF. Here the CDR3 DNA reads TGTGCCAGCTCACCAGAGAATCAGCCCCAGCATTTT.

The chain links TRBV19 to TRBJ2-2, with TRBD1 matching over 8 bases. The V gene end was trimmed by 10 bases and the J gene end by 0 bases; junction bases not matched to a gene: 4. The CDR3 loop spans 14 amino acids. Per germline, CDR1 LNHDA and CDR2 SQIVND (reference sequence). The CDR3 coding sequence is TGTGCCACCCAACAGGGGGCGAACACCGGGGAGCTGTTTTTT. Encoded protein: CATQQGANTGELFF.

The rearrangement uses TRBV27 and TRBJ2-2, with a possible D match to TRBD2 (5 bases). The CDR3 is 13 residues long. Trimming removed 6 bases at V and 5 bases at J, with 10 bases between. Germline values: CDR1 MNHEY, CDR2 SMNVEV (reference sequence). The CDR3 nucleotides are TGTGCCAGCAGGCTACTAGGGACCGGGGAGCTGTTTTTT. Its protein is CASRLLGTGELFF.

The rearrangement links TRBV2 to TRBJ2-2; D possibly corresponds to TRBD1 (5 bases). The germline V gene has CDR1 SNHLY and CDR2 FYNNEI. This CDR3 has 15 residues. Trimming removed 2 bases from V and 4 bases from J, with 11 bases in between. For the CDR3, the DNA is TGTGCCAGCAGTGAACTGCAGGGCGGCACCGGGGAGCTGTTTTTT. It codes for CASSELQGGTGELFF.

The chain employs TRBV3-1 (or the pseudogene TRBV3-2) and TRBJ2-1, with 10 bases fitting TRBD2. This CDR3 region has 16 residues. Germline V gene data show CDR1 as LGHDT and CDR2 as YNNKEL (reference sequence). With V trimmed by 4 bases and J by 3 bases, 6 bases remained unmatched. The CDR3: CASSLLAGGYYNEQFF. The CDR3 bases are TGTGCCAGCAGCCTCTTAGCGGGAGGCTACTACAATGAGCAGTTCTTC.

The CDR3: CAIRGQEGAYEQYF. CDR3 DNA: TGTGCCATCAGGGGACAGGAGGGGGCCTACGAGCAGTACTTC. This rearrangement joins TRBV10-3 to TRBJ2-7, with 8 nucleotides matching TRBD1. J lost 2 bases, V lost 6 bases, and 6 bases had no gene match. The germline CDR1 and CDR2 sequences are ENHRY and SYGVKD. The CDR3 loop spans 14 amino acids.

The gene calls are TRBV2 and TRBJ1-2, with D perhaps matching TRBD1 (6 bases). Trimming took off 10 bases at V and 5 bases at J, with 14 bases between the two ends. CDR1 is SNHLY and CDR2 is FYNNEI in the germline V gene. The CDR3 spans 12 residues. In DNA form, the CDR3 reads TGTGCCATTACGACAGGAACTTATGGCTACACCTTC. Residues: CAITTGTYGYTF. Full variable domain (remainder filled in from reference TRBV2 and TRBJ1-2): EPEVTQTPSHQVTQMGQEVILRCVPISNHLYFYWYRQILGQKVEFLVSFYNNEISEKSEIFDDQFSVERPDGSNFTLKIRSTKLEDSAMYFCAITTGTYGYTFGSGTRLTVV.

The genes are TRBV15 and TRBJ2-3, with 7 positions matching TRBD2. This CDR3 contains 17 residues. CDR1 and CDR2 from the germline V gene are LNHNV and YYDKDF (reference sequence). V lost 0 bases and J lost 5; bases outside the gene matches: 11. CDR3 sequence reads: CATSRDALREIGDTQYF. CDR3 bases: TGTGCCACCAGCAGAGATGCCTTGCGGGAGATTGGAGATACGCAGTATTTT.

The chain joins TRBV7-6 to TRBJ2-2; a possible D gene is TRBD2 (5 bases). The CDR3 runs to 13 residues. Trimming took off 5 bases at V and 5 bases at J, with 9 bases between the two ends. Germline loops: CDR1 SGHVS, CDR2 FNYEAQ. CDR3 in amino acids: CASSLLATGELFF. CDR3 DNA: TGTGCCAGCAGCCTTCTAGCTACCGGGGAGCTGTTTTTT.

The chain has TRBV12-5 and TRBJ2-1, with TRBD2 matching 12 bases. The CDR3 is 17 amino acids. CDR1 is LGHNT, CDR2 FRNRAP, per germline. V lost 2 bases and J lost 8; bases outside the gene matches: 10. Written as DNA, the CDR3 is TGTGCTAGTGGTTTGCCTCGACTAGCGGGAGTATCAGATGAGCAGTTCTTC. Translating it yields CASGLPRLAGVSDEQFF.

The chain links TRBV11-2 to TRBJ2-1; TRBD2 agrees at 11 bases. The CDR3 runs to 18 residues. Germline trimming cut 8 bases from V and 0 bases from J; bases unmatched to any gene: 12. Germline-derived CDR1 and CDR2 are SGHAT and FQNNGV. The CDR3 coding sequence is TGTGCCAGCGGGTTTGCTAGCGGGAGGTCGAGCTCCTACAATGAGCAGTTCTTC. It encodes CASGFASGRSSSYNEQFF.

The chain carries TRBV23-1 and TRBJ2-1; perhaps TRBD2 as D (5 bases). TRBV23-1 is an open reading frame whose function is uncertain. This CDR3 is 15 amino acids long. Deletions cut 2 bases from V and 3 bases from J, with 11 bases between. The CDR3 protein is CASSQRGSFYNEQFF. DNA for the CDR3: TGCGCCAGCAGTCAACGAGGGAGTTTCTACAATGAGCAGTTCTTC.

V and J are TRBV3-1 (or the pseudogene TRBV3-2) and TRBJ1-1; D may be TRBD1 (6 bases). The ends were cut back, 2 bases at V and 0 bases at J, with 10 bases in the middle. The V gene's germline CDR1 is LGHDT and CDR2 YNNKEL (reference sequence). The CDR3 is 15 amino acids. The CDR3 loop is CASSQLTGLNTEAFF. Written as DNA, the CDR3 is TGTGCCAGCAGCCAATTGACAGGTTTGAACACTGAAGCTTTCTTT.

The CDR3 is CASSQDAPDTQYF. DNA of the CDR3: TGTGCCAGCAGCCAAGATGCGCCAGATACGCAGTATTTT. V is TRBV3-1 (or the pseudogene TRBV3-2) and J is TRBJ2-3, with unresolved D. The CDR3 is made up of 13 amino acids. Per the germline V gene, CDR1 is LGHDT and CDR2 is YNNKEL (reference sequence). The germline V and J ends were trimmed by 0 bases and 4 bases, with 5 bases remaining between them.

The chain has TRBV6-1 and TRBJ1-1, with TRBD1 as a possible D gene (5 bases). The germline gives CDR1 MNHNS, CDR2 SASEGT. V was clipped by 2 bases and J by 13 bases, with 17 bases between them. The CDR3 totals 13 residues. For the CDR3, the DNA is TGTGCCAGCAGTGAAAGTCAGGGTGGCTTGGGTTTCTTT. The encoded protein is CASSESQGGLGFF.

The chain combines TRBV19 with TRBJ2-7; 7 bases agree with TRBD1. The CDR3 totals 18 residues. V was pared by 1 base and J by 4 bases, with 16 bases of the junction left unmatched. The germline CDR1 and CDR2 sequences are LNHDA and SQIVND (reference sequence). The CDR3 nucleotides are TGTGCCAGTAGTATAGGCCGGGACAGCACCTACGAAGGTTACGAGCAGTACTTC. As protein: CASSIGRDSTYEGYEQYF.

J is TRBJ2-5 and V is TRBV6-2 or TRBV6-3; D is ambiguous. The CDR3 extends over 13 amino acids. Per germline, CDR1 MNHEY and CDR2 SVGEGT. Trimming removed 5 bases at V and 7 bases at J, with 14 bases between. The CDR3 is CASSPDSVRTQYF. The CDR3 DNA reads TGTGCCAGCAGTCCCGACTCAGTTCGGACCCAGTACTTC.